These T cell receptor beta chains were read from a single sample in a study of type 1 regulatory T cells. For these TCRs, the target antigens are not known. MiXCR, run by TCRdb on the reads, gives a single entry per CDR3 protein. The sample lists tens of thousands of distinct CDR3 sequences; 62% were seen once. Sequencing was performed on cultured non-Tr1 T cells, either the whole culture or a sorted T cell fraction (not recorded which). These receptor sequences come from a human donor in good health. Both conserved end residues are part of each CDR3. A D gene is named only where the DNA matches it firmly. Size values are once, few and many counts, or a class for expanded clones, and some rows have none.

j_call,v_call,d_call,clone_size,cdr3_nt,cdr3_aa
TRBJ2-2,TRBV19,-,once,TGTGCCAGTAGTATAGGTTCCGGGGGAAACACCGGGGAGCTGTTTTTT,CASSIGSGGNTGELFF
TRBJ2-5,TRBV7-2,-,-,TGTGCCAGCAGCTTAGGAAGCGGAACTCAAGAGACCCAGTACTTC,CASSLGSGTQETQYF
TRBJ1-3,TRBV9,-,-,TGTGCCAGCAGCGTAGACCCAGGGGGAAACACCATATATTTT,CASSVDPGGNTIYF
TRBJ2-7,TRBV20-1,-,few,TGCAGTGCAAGGAATTATGACGTCGCCTACGAGCAGTACTTC,CSARNYDVAYEQYF
TRBJ2-5,TRBV6-1,-,-,TGTGCCAGCAGTGAAGCTTATAGCGGAAAAGAGACCCAGTACTTC,CASSEAYSGKETQYF
TRBJ2-5,TRBV14,-,-,TGTGCCAGCAGCCTTAGTCCCGTGGGGACCCAGTACTTC,CASSLSPVGTQYF
TRBJ2-1,TRBV20-1,-,few,TGCAGTGCTGGCCGGGACTGGGGACATGAGCAGTTCTTC,CSAGRDWGHEQFF
TRBJ2-1,TRBV9,TRBD2,-,TGTGCCAGCAGCCCCTCCCCCGGGACTAGCGGGGACAATGAGCAGTTCTTC,CASSPSPGTSGDNEQFF
TRBJ2-1,TRBV6-6,-,-,TGTGCCAGCAGTGCACCAAAGACTAGGAATGAGCAGTTCTTC,CASSAPKTRNEQFF
TRBJ1-5,TRBV3-1,-,-,TGTGCCAGCAGCACCCCGGGGCAGCCCCAGCATTTT,CASSTPGQPQHF